This note documents a single T cell receptor beta chain sequence. The target antigen is unknown. These data are taken from a study of cytomegalovirus exposure and HLA in healthy donors. Primers included in the PCR were 60 Vbeta and 13 Jbeta primers. Libraries were prepared by immunoSEQ multiplex PCR; TCRdb keeps only in-frame clonotypes and omits some of them. The sample lists about 120,000 clones; 60% to 85% were seen once. The CDR3 runs to 13 residues. CDR1 and CDR2 (germline): SNHLY, FYNNEI. While unrecorded immune exposures were likely, the donors were nominally healthy when sampled. Study-wide points: Researchers counted approximately 160 TCR beta chains as cytomegalovirus-associated. Productive status was seen about 90% or about 30% of the time for most TCR beta V segments in an earlier analysis. A later analysis, which compared TCR beta chains of equal frequency, found the HLA-associated ones more clonally expanded.

The chain carries TRBV2 and TRBJ2-5; a weak D match, TRBD2 (5 bases). The J call may be mistaken, given a closer DNA end match to TRBJ2-7. Sequencing was carried out using PBMCs. The receptor was isolated from an older woman in good health and CMV-seropositive. The CDR3 reads CASSERGSGEQYF. CDR3 nucleotide sequence: TGTGCCAGCAGTGAACGGGGTTCGGGCGAGCAGTACTTC.